These 21 T cell receptor beta chains originate from one sample sequenced in a study of T cells expressing NK-cell markers. TCRdb reprocessed the 5' RACE reads and keeps a single row for each CDR3 protein, giving no DNA. Its table records around 550,000 distinct CDR3 sequences. Sequenced input: blood T cells: a sorted CD56 or NKG2C T cell subset, CD4+ or CD8+ T cells, or bulk PBMC T cells (not recorded which). The receptors here all came from a man younger than 30 in good health.

The chain joins TRBV25-1 to TRBJ2-5; TCRdb names TRBD2, which stays unverified in the absence of DNA. This CDR3 comprises 13 residues. Germline V gives CDR1 MGHDK, CDR2 SYGVNS. CDR3 in amino acids: CASSELAQGAQYF. The variable domain in full, with the rest retrieved from reference TRBV25-1 and TRBJ2-5, is EADIYQTPRYLVIGTGKKITLECSQTMGHDKMYWYQQDPGMELHLIHYSYGVNSTEKGDLSSESTVSRIRTEHFPLTLESARPSHTSQYLCASSELAQGAQYFGPGTRLLVL.

J is TRBJ1-6 and V is TRBV12-3 or TRBV12-4; the TCRdb D gene call, TRBD1, has no DNA to confirm it. The CDR3 extends over 13 amino acids. The CDR3 sequence is CASSRTGDSPLHF.

The genes are TRBV7-8 and TRBJ2-1; TCRdb calls TRBD2, which cannot be checked without DNA. This CDR3 has 12 amino acids. Germline-derived CDR1 and CDR2 are SGHVS and FQNEAQ. This chain's CDR3 is CASSVREFEQFF.

The chain employs TRBV20-1 and TRBJ2-3; checking the TCRdb D call of TRBD2 is not possible without DNA. This CDR3 comprises 12 residues. The germline V gene has CDR1 DFQATT and CDR2 SNEGSKA (reference sequence). CDR3: CTGREGTDTQYF.

The rearrangement joins TRBV6-6 to TRBJ1-5. Germline CDR1 MNHNY, CDR2 SVGAGI (reference sequence). This CDR3 is built from 12 residues. The CDR3 loop reads CASARSNQPQHF.

V gene TRBV12-3 or TRBV12-4 combines with J gene TRBJ1-6. The CDR3 is made up of 14 amino acids. CDR3 sequence reads: CASSFEGLVSPLHF.

This chain links TRBV10-3 with TRBJ2-5; TCRdb reports TRBD1, a call that lacks DNA to check it against. The germline CDR1 and CDR2 sequences are ENHRY and SYGVKD. CDR3 length: 12 residues. CDR3 sequence reads: CATMQGAETQYF.

The gene calls are TRBV30 and TRBJ2-1. CDR3 size: 14 residues. Germline V gene sequence: CDR1 GTSNPN, CDR2 SVGIG (reference sequence). CDR3 region: CAWSFGSSYNEQFF.

The chain combines TRBV12-3 or TRBV12-4 with TRBJ1-5. There are 14 residues in the CDR3. This chain's CDR3 is CASMPGGGNQPQHF.

This CDR3 is CASSLYGGSPLRETQYF. V is TRBV7-3 and J is TRBJ2-5; checking the TCRdb D call of TRBD2 is not possible without DNA. Per the germline V gene, CDR1 is SGHTA and CDR2 is FQGTGA. The CDR3 length is 17 residues.

The chain is built from TRBV6-1 and TRBJ2-7; TCRdb's D call, TRBD1, is unchecked because there is no DNA. The CDR3 length is 14 residues. Germline V lookup: CDR1 MNHNS, CDR2 SASEGT. The CDR3 here is CASSRQGSPYEQYF.

V and J are TRBV25-1 and TRBJ2-1; TCRdb reports TRBD1, a call that lacks DNA to check it against. The CDR3 loop spans 11 amino acids. CDR1 is MGHDK, CDR2 SYGVNS, per germline. The CDR3 here is CASSEGREEFF.

V usage is TRBV10-3 and J usage is TRBJ2-3. The V gene's germline CDR1 is ENHRY and CDR2 SYGVKD. The CDR3 consists of 11 residues. This CDR3 is CAIKVDDTQYF.

The V and J genes are TRBV3-1 and TRBJ2-1. Germline V CDR1 and CDR2: LGHDT, YNNKEL (reference sequence). The length of the CDR3 is 13 residues. The CDR3 sequence is CASSYLTVGEQFF.

The chain carries TRBV12-3 or TRBV12-4 and TRBJ2-2; TCRdb's D gene call, TRBD1, goes unchecked for lack of DNA. The length of the CDR3 is 15 residues. This chain's CDR3 is CASSTRQGGPGELFF.

The chain employs TRBV7-2 and TRBJ1-1. The germline gives CDR1 SGHTA, CDR2 FQGNSA. The CDR3 runs 15 residues. CDR3 sequence reads: CASSPETRVWTEAFF.

The chain links TRBV5-4 to TRBJ2-2; absent DNA, TCRdb's TRBD1 call cannot be checked. The CDR3 runs 14 residues. CDR1 is SGHNT, CDR2 YYREEE, per germline (reference sequence). This CDR3 reads CASRGGVNTGELFF.

This chain connects TRBV24-1 to TRBJ2-1; TCRdb reports TRBD2, a call that lacks DNA to check it against. Germline loops: CDR1 KGHDR, CDR2 SFDVKD. This CDR3 has 17 residues. CDR3 sequence: CATSDRAIAGVYNEQFF.

The V gene is TRBV7-9, the J gene TRBJ2-7; without DNA, the TCRdb call of TRBD1 cannot be checked. The CDR3 has 15 residues. The V gene's germline CDR1 is SEHNR and CDR2 FQNEAQ (reference sequence). CDR3 region: CASSFLDRGGYEQYF. The whole variable domain, filled in from reference TRBV7-9 and TRBJ2-7, reads DTGVSQNPRHKITKRGQNVTFRCDPISEHNRLYWYRQTLGQGPEFLTYFQNEAQLEKSRLLSDRFSAERPKGSFSTLEIQRTEQGDSAMYLCASSFLDRGGYEQYFGPGTRLTVT.

This sequence joins TRBV7-3 and TRBJ2-5; the TRBD2 assignment by TCRdb is unverifiable without DNA. CDR3 length: 13 amino acids. Looked up from germline, CDR1 is SGHTA and CDR2 is FQGTGA. The CDR3 is CASSSREGGTQYF.

This chain links TRBV6-5 with TRBJ2-6. Germline V gene lookup returns CDR1 MNHEY and CDR2 SVGAGI. The CDR3 extends over 14 amino acids. The CDR3 sequence: CASDRASGANVLTF.